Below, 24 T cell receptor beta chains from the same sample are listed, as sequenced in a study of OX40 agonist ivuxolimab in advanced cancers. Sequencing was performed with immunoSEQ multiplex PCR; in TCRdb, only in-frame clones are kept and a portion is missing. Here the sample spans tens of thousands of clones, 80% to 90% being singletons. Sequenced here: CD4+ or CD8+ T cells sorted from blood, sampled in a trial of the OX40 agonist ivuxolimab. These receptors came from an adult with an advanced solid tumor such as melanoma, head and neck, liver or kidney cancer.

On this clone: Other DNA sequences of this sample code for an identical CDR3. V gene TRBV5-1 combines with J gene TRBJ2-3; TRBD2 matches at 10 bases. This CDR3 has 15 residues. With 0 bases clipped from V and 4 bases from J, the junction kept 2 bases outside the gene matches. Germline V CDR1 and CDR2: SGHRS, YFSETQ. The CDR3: CASSLGLAGADTQYF. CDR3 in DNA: TGCGCCAGCAGCTTGGGGCTAGCGGGAGCAGATACGCAGTATTTT.

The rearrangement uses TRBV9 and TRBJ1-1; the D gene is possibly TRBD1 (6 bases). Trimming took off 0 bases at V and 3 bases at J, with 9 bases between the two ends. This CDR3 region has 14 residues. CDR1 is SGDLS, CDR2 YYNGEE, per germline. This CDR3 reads CASSVGGGDTEAFF. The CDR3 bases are TGTGCCAGCAGCGTAGGAGGGGGGGACACTGAAGCTTTCTTT.

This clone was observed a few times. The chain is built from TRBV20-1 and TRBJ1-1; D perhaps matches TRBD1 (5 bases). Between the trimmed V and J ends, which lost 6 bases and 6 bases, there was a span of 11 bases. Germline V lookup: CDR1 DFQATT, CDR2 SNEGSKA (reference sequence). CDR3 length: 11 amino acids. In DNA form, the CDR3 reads TGCAGTGCCATCCGGGACCCTGAAGCTTTCTTT. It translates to CSAIRDPEAFF.

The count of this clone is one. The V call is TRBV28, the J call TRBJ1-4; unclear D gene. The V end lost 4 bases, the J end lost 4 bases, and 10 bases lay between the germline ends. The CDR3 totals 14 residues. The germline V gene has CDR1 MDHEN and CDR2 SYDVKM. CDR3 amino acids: CASSSGPINEKLFF. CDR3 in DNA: TGTGCCAGCAGTTCAGGACCGATTAATGAAAAACTGTTTTTT.

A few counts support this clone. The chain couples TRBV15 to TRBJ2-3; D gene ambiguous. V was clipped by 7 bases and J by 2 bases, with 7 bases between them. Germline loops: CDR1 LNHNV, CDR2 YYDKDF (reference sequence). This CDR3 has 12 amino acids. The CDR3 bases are TGTGCCACCAATAAATTCACAGATACGCAGTATTTT. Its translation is CATNKFTDTQYF.

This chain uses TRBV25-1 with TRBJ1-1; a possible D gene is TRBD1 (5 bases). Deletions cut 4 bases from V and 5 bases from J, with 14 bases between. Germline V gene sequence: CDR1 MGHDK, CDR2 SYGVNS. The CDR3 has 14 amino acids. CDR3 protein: CASSVAGSFTEAFF. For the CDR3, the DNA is TGTGCCAGCAGTGTGGCAGGGTCGTTTACTGAAGCTTTCTTT.

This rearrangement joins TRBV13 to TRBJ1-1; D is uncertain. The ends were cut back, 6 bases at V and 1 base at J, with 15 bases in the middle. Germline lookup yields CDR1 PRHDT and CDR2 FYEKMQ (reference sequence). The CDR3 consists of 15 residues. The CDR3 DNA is TGTGCCAGCAGTTTCCAGGAGGAAGGGAACACTGAAGCTTTCTTT. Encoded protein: CASSFQEEGNTEAFF.

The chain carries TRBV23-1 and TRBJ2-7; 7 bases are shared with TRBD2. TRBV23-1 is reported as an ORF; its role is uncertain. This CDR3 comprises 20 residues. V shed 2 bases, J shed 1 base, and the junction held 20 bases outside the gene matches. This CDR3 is CASSQDKTDNSGPGSYEQYF. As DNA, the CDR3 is TGCGCCAGCAGTCAAGATAAGACAGATAATAGCGGGCCTGGGTCCTACGAGCAGTACTTC.

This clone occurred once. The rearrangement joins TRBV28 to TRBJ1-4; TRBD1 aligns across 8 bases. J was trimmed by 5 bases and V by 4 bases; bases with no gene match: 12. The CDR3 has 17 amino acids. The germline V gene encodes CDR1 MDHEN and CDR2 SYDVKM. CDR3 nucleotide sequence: TGTGCCAGCAGTTCGAACATTGGACAGGGCCTAAATGAAAAACTGTTTTTT. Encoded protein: CASSSNIGQGLNEKLFF. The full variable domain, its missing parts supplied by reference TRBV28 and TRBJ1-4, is DVKVTQSSRYLVKRTGEKVFLECVQDMDHENMFWYRQDPGLGLRLIYFSYDVKMKEKGDIPEGYSVSREKKERFSLILESASTNQTSMYLCASSSNIGQGLNEKLFFGSGTQLSVL.

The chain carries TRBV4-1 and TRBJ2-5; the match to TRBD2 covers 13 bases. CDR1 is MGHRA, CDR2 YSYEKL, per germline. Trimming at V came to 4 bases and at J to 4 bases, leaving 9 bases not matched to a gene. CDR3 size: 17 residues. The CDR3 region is CASSPGLAGAGGETQYF. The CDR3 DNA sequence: TGCGCCAGCAGCCCCGGACTAGCGGGAGCGGGTGGAGAGACCCAGTACTTC.

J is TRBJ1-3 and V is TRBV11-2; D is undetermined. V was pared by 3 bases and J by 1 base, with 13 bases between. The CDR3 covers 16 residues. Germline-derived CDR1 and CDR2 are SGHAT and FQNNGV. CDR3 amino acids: CASSFSTFGSGNTIYF. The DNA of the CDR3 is TGTGCCAGCAGCTTCTCGACGTTCGGTTCTGGAAACACCATATATTTT.

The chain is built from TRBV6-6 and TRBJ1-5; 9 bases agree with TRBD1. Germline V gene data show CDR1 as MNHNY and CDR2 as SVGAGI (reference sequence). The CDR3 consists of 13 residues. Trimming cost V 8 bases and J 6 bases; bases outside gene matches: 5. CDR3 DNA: TGTGCCAGCGAACAGGGGGCTGTTCAGCCCCAGCATTTT. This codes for CASEQGAVQPQHF.

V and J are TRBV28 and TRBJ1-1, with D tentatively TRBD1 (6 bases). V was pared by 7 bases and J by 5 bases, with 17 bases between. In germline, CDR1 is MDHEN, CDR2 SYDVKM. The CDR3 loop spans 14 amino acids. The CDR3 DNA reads TGTGCCAGCAAGTTAGGGGGATACACAACTGAAGCTTTCTTT. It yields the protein CASKLGGYTTEAFF. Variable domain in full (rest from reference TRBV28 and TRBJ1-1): DVKVTQSSRYLVKRTGEKVFLECVQDMDHENMFWYRQDPGLGLRLIYFSYDVKMKEKGDIPEGYSVSREKKERFSLILESASTNQTSMYLCASKLGGYTTEAFFGQGTRLTVV.

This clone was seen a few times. CDR3 in DNA: TGTGCCAGCAGTTACACTCGGGTACCCCCTGACTATGGCTACACCTTC. Amino acid sequence: CASSYTRVPPDYGYTF. This rearrangement joins TRBV6-6 to TRBJ1-2; no clear D. Trimming took off 2 bases at V and 3 bases at J, with 16 bases between the two ends. This CDR3 is built from 16 residues. Germline V gives CDR1 MNHNY, CDR2 SVGAGI (reference sequence).

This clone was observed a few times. Here the CDR3 DNA reads TGTGCTAGTGGTTTTTTCTACGAGCAGTACTTC. Its protein product is CASGFFYEQYF. The V gene is TRBV12-5, the J gene TRBJ2-7; no clear D gene. Germline V lookup: CDR1 LGHNT, CDR2 FRNRAP. V was shortened by 3 bases and J by 3 bases, with 3 bases between the two germline ends. The CDR3 covers 11 residues.

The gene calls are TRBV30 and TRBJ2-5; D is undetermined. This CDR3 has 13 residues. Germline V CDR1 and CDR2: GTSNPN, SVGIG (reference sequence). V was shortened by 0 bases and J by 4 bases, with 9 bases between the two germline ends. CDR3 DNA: TGTGCCTGGAGTGTACGTGGGGTAGAGACCCAGTACTTC. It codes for CAWSVRGVETQYF.

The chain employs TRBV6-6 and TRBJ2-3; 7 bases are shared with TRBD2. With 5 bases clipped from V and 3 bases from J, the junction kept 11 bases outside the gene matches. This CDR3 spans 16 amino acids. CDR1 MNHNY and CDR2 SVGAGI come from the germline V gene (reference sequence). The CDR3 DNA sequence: TGTGCCAGCAGTCCCGTGGTGGGGGGAGGGACAGATACGCAGTATTTT. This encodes CASSPVVGGGTDTQYF.

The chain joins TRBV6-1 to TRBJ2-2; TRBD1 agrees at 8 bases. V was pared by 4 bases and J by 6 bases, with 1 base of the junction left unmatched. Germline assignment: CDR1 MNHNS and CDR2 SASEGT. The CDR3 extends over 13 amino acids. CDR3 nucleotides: TGTGCCAGCAGTGCGGACAGGGCCGGGGAGCTGTTTTTT. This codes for CASSADRAGELFF.

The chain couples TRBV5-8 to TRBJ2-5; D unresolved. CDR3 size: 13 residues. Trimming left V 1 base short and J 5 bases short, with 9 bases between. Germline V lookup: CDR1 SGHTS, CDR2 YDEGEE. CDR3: CASSLLGIETQYF. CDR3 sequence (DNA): TGTGCCAGCAGCTTGTTGGGGATCGAGACCCAGTACTTC.

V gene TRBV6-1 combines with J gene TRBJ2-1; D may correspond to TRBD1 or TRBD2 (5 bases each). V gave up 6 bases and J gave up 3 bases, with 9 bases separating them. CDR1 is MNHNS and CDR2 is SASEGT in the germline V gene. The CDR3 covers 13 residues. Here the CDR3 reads CASRGTNYNEQFF. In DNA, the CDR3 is TGTGCCAGCAGAGGGACCAACTACAATGAGCAGTTCTTC.

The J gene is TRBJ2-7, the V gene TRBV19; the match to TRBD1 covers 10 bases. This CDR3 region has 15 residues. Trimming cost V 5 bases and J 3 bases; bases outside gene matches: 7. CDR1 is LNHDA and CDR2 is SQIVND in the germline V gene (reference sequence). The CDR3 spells CASSPQTGGDYEQYF. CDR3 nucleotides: TGTGCCAGTAGTCCCCAGACAGGGGGCGACTACGAGCAGTACTTC. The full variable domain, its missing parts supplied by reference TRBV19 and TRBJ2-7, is DGGITQSPKYLFRKEGQNVTLSCEQNLNHDAMYWYRQDPGQGLRLIYYSQIVNDFQKGDIAEGYSVSREKKESFPLTVTSAQKNPTAFYLCASSPQTGGDYEQYFGPGTRLTVT.

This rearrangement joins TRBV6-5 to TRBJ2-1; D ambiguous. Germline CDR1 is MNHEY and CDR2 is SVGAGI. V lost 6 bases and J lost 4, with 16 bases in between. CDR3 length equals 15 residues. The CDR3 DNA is TGTGCCAGCAGACCTCCCGCGGAGAGGTACAATGAGCAGTTCTTC. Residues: CASRPPAERYNEQFF.

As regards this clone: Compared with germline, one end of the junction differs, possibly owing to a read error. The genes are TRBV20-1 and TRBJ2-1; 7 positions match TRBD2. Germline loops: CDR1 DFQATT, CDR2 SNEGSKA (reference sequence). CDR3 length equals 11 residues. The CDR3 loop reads CSAKGKGRDVF. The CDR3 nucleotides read TGCAGTGCTAAAGGGAAGGGGAGGGACGTCTTC.

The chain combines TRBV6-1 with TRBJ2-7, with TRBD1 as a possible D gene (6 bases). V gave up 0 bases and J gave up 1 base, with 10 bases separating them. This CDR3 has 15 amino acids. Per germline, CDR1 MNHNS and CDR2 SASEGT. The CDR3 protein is CASSEARTASYEQYF. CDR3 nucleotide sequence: TGTGCCAGCAGTGAAGCTCGGACAGCATCCTACGAGCAGTACTTC.